The subject of this entry is one T cell receptor beta chain. The data originate from a study of cytomegalovirus exposure and HLA in healthy donors. Researchers ran the PCR with 60 Vbeta and 13 Jbeta primers. Clones were sequenced by immunoSEQ multiplex PCR, and TCRdb holds only the in-frame ones, with some missing. The sample holds roughly 230,000 clones, roughly 84% seen once. Trimming pared 5 bases from V and 4 bases from J, leaving 21 bases between. CDR3 size: 17 residues. Germline lookup yields CDR1 LGHNT and CDR2 FRNRAP. The sequence derives from a girl aged 2 to 9 in good health and CMV-seronegative. The sequencing input was PBMCs. The rearrangement uses TRBV12-5 and TRBJ2-1, with a possible D match to TRBD1 (6 bases). The CDR3 DNA reads TGTGCTAGTGGTACAGACCCCGACAGGTCGTATTACAATGAGCAGTTCTTC. It is translated as CASGTDPDRSYYNEQFF.